This T cell receptor beta chain came from a study of OX40 agonist ivuxolimab in advanced cancers. Overall study context: Ivuxolimab, which patients received intravenously every 2 weeks, was dosed at 0.01 to 10 mg/kg.

Assay used: immunoSEQ multiplex PCR; TCRdb lists only in-frame clones, some missing. The sample records about 80,000 clones, about 86% being singletons. Germline loops: CDR1 SGHNT, CDR2 YENEEA. V was cut by 5 bases and J by 4 bases, with 16 bases left in between. CDR3 length: 15 residues. Notes on the study in general: Antigen specificity was not determined for the expanded peripheral T cells.

This clone was counted only a few times. Its target is unknown. The sequence was collected from an adult with an advanced solid tumor such as melanoma, head and neck, liver or kidney cancer. Sequenced here: CD4+ or CD8+ T cells sorted from blood, sampled in a trial of the OX40 agonist ivuxolimab. The V gene is TRBV11-3, the J gene TRBJ2-3; D is perhaps TRBD2 (6 bases). Here the CDR3 reads CASSPRDFPPDTQYF. CDR3 DNA: TGTGCCAGCAGCCCCCGGGACTTTCCACCAGATACGCAGTATTTT.